One sample yielded the 19 T cell receptor beta chains listed below, sequenced in a study of Ad26.COV2.S vaccination and SARS-CoV-2 variants (dated by TCRdb to about 2021). The treatment or condition tag for this specimen amounts to: around 19 received Ad26.COV2.S at low or high dose, single or two shots; roughly 5 received placebo; per-sample allocation not given. For vaccine and placebo recipients, the sequenced repertoires came from samples collected on day 63 after the first injection. Library creation used the immunoSEQ multiplex PCR assay. Held by TCRdb, this immuneACCESS table contains in-frame sequences only and omits some clones. Under half of the omission traces to an unresolved V gene where checked; the cause of the rest is unknown. The sample table shows 350,000 to 500,000 clones, and around 91% are seen once. Of the sample, around 4.2% is held by the ten largest clones. The input for sequencing was peripheral blood, taken in a trial of Ad26.COV2.S vaccine versus placebo. The receptors shown here come from a person aged 18-65 years who received the Ad26.COV2.S COVID-19 vaccine or a placebo.

This clone was seen ten or more times. The gene calls are TRBV19 and TRBJ2-1; a weak D match, TRBD2 (5 bases). Germline V gene sequence: CDR1 LNHDA, CDR2 SQIVND (reference sequence). V lost 0 bases, J lost 13 bases, and 10 bases lay in between. The CDR3 has 12 amino acids. The CDR3 DNA is TGTGCCAGTAGTATAGACTCTAGCCTCCAGTTCTTC. Residues: CASSIDSSLQFF.

This clone was observed once. The chain carries TRBV24-1 and TRBJ2-6, with TRBD1 as a possible D gene (6 bases). The CDR3 is 16 residues long. Trimming left V 4 bases short and J 4 bases short, with 13 bases between. Germline values: CDR1 KGHDR, CDR2 SFDVKD. DNA of the CDR3: TGTGCCACCAGTGACCCAACAGGGACCGGGGCCAACGTCCTGACTTTC. This codes for CATSDPTGTGANVLTF.

CDR3 sequence reads: CASSPSGRASYNEQFF. The CDR3, as DNA: TGTGCCAGCAGCCCCAGCGGGAGGGCCTCCTACAATGAGCAGTTCTTC. The rearrangement joins TRBV9 to TRBJ2-1; 10 positions agree with TRBD2. J lost 0 bases, V lost 4 bases, and 4 bases had no gene match. The germline V gene has CDR1 SGDLS and CDR2 YYNGEE. The CDR3 is 16 residues long.

The chain couples TRBV14 to TRBJ2-7; 13 bases match TRBD2. The CDR3 totals 17 residues. With 4 bases clipped from V and 3 bases from J, the junction kept 9 bases outside the gene matches. CDR1 and CDR2 (germline): SGHDN, FVKESK. The CDR3 region is CASSPRTSGSAFYEQYF. CDR3 DNA sequence: TGTGCCAGCAGCCCGCGGACTAGCGGGAGTGCCTTCTACGAGCAGTACTTC. Full variable domain (rest looked up from reference TRBV14 and TRBJ2-7): EAGVTQFPSHSVIEKGQTVTLRCDPISGHDNLYWYRRVMGKEIKFLLHFVKESKQDESGMPNNRFLAERTGGTYSTLKVQPAELEDSGVYFCASSPRTSGSAFYEQYFGPGTRLTVT.

The chain recombines TRBV19 with TRBJ1-5, with a weak D call TRBD1 (5 bases). Trimming stripped 9 bases from V and 0 bases from J, with 12 bases between. CDR1 LNHDA and CDR2 SQIVND come from the germline V gene (reference sequence). The CDR3 runs to 14 residues. The CDR3 DNA reads TGTGCCAGCAAAGTCGGGGGTAGCAATCAGCCCCAGCATTTT. Protein: CASKVGGSNQPQHF. Looking up the rest from reference TRBV19 and TRBJ1-5 gives the full variable domain: DGGITQSPKYLFRKEGQNVTLSCEQNLNHDAMYWYRQDPGQGLRLIYYSQIVNDFQKGDIAEGYSVSREKKESFPLTVTSAQKNPTAFYLCASKVGGSNQPQHFGDGTRLSIL.

V gene TRBV4-2 combines with J gene TRBJ2-7; TRBD1 matches at 7 bases. Germline-derived CDR1 and CDR2 are LGHNA and YNFKEQ. Trimming cost V 0 bases and J 3 bases; bases outside gene matches: 8. This CDR3 comprises 16 residues. In DNA, the CDR3 is TGTGCCAGCAGCCAAGATTCGACAGGGCCTCTCTACGAGCAGTACTTC. Translation: CASSQDSTGPLYEQYF.

CDR3 nucleotide sequence: TGTGCCAGCAGTGATAATATAGGGACTAGCAAGTATTTT. Protein product: CASSDNIGTSKYF. This chain uses TRBV2 with TRBJ2-3; 9 bases are a match to TRBD2. Germline V gene data show CDR1 as SNHLY and CDR2 as FYNNEI. This CDR3 is built from 13 residues. V lost 3 bases and J lost 13; bases outside the gene matches: 8. The whole variable domain, remainder taken from reference TRBV2 and TRBJ2-3, is EPEVTQTPSHQVTQMGQEVILRCVPISNHLYFYWYRQILGQKVEFLVSFYNNEISEKSEIFDDQFSVERPDGSNFTLKIRSTKLEDSAMYFCASSDNIGTSKYFGPGTRLTVL.

The V and J genes are TRBV29-1 and TRBJ1-4; 7 positions match TRBD1. Germline V gives CDR1 SQVTM, CDR2 ANQGSEA. V was pared by 6 bases and J by 10 bases, with 11 bases of the junction left unmatched. This CDR3 comprises 13 residues. The CDR3 is CSVGDSGRGKLFF. The CDR3, as DNA: TGCAGCGTAGGGGACAGCGGGCGGGGAAAACTGTTTTTT.

The chain's CDR3 is CATRRGQGSTGELFF. CDR3 DNA: TGTGCCACCCGCCGGGGACAGGGGAGCACCGGGGAGCTGTTTTTT. The chain recombines TRBV15 with TRBJ2-2, with 10 bases that match TRBD1. The CDR3 totals 15 residues. CDR1 is LNHNV, CDR2 YYDKDF, per germline (reference sequence). Germline trimming cut 8 bases from V and 4 bases from J; bases unmatched to any gene: 7.

The chain carries TRBV10-3 and TRBJ2-5; no reliable D call. Germline V CDR1 and CDR2: ENHRY, SYGVKD. The CDR3 loop spans 12 amino acids. V lost 1 base and J lost 5, with 5 bases in between. This CDR3 reads CAISEFGETQYF. The CDR3 nucleotides read TGTGCCATCAGTGAGTTTGGGGAGACCCAGTACTTC.

This clone was detected only a few times. V gene TRBV9 combines with J gene TRBJ2-2; D is possibly TRBD2 (5 bases). In germline, CDR1 is SGDLS, CDR2 YYNGEE. The CDR3 spans 15 residues. The ends were cut back, 6 bases at V and 0 bases at J, with 12 bases in the middle. The CDR3 protein is CASTGGQTNTGELFF. In nucleotides, the CDR3 is TGTGCCAGCACCGGCGGGCAGACGAACACCGGGGAGCTGTTTTTT.

The chain carries TRBV25-1 and TRBJ2-3; a possible D gene is TRBD2 (5 bases). Per germline, CDR1 MGHDK and CDR2 SYGVNS. This CDR3 is 16 amino acids long. Trimming removed 3 bases at V and 2 bases at J, with 15 bases between. CDR3 bases: TGTGCCAGCAGTGATGTGACCGGGGTCAACACAGATACGCAGTATTTT. Translated, it gives CASSDVTGVNTDTQYF.

This clone appeared a few times. The chain uses TRBV5-1 and TRBJ2-5; 10 bases align to TRBD2. V trimming: 1 base; J trimming: 5 bases; junction bases outside the gene matches: 5. Germline CDR1 is SGHRS and CDR2 is YFSETQ. This CDR3 region has 15 residues. This chain's CDR3 is CASSLLPSGSETQYF. The CDR3 DNA follows: TGCGCCAGCAGCTTGTTACCTAGCGGGAGCGAGACCCAGTACTTC.

The rearrangement links TRBV3-1 (or the pseudogene TRBV3-2) to TRBJ2-5, with 15 bases that match TRBD2. Per germline, CDR1 LGHDT and CDR2 YNNKEL (reference sequence). CDR3 size: 16 residues. Unmatched junction bases numbered 3, after V lost 2 bases and J lost 5 bases. DNA of the CDR3: TGTGCCAGCAGCCAACTCGGACTAGCGGGAGGGGAGACCCAGTACTTC. Translation gives CASSQLGLAGGETQYF.

The V gene is TRBV28, the J gene TRBJ1-3, with a weak D call TRBD1 (6 bases). Germline loops: CDR1 MDHEN, CDR2 SYDVKM. V lost 2 bases and J 4 bases, leaving 9 bases between the germline ends. CDR3 size: 14 residues. The CDR3 region has the DNA TGTGCCAGCAGTTTAGCAGGGGTCGGAAACACCATATATTTT. Its translation is CASSLAGVGNTIYF.

The chain recombines TRBV27 with TRBJ1-2; 8 bases are shared with TRBD1. Germline CDR1 is MNHEY and CDR2 is SMNVEV (reference sequence). The CDR3 runs to 16 residues. The V segment lost 2 bases and the J segment 4 bases; nucleotides outside the gene matches: 9. CDR3 coding DNA: TGTGCCAGCAGTTTAAGCCCCTCAGGGGGCAGCTATGGCTACACCTTC. Amino acids: CASSLSPSGGSYGYTF.

The rearrangement links TRBV5-1 to TRBJ2-1, with 10 bases fitting TRBD2. CDR1 SGHRS and CDR2 YFSETQ come from the germline V gene. V was clipped by 1 base and J by 7 bases; unmatched bases: 5. The CDR3 is made up of 15 amino acids. The CDR3 DNA reads as TGCGCCAGCAGCTTGTCTAGCGGGGGTGGGAATGAGCAGTTCTTC. This translates into CASSLSSGGGNEQFF.

With respect to this clone: The same CDR3 is also encoded by other DNA sequences in this sample. The rearrangement uses TRBV12-3 or TRBV12-4 and TRBJ2-7; D gene unclear. CDR3 size: 11 residues. V lost 6 bases and J 3 bases, leaving 6 bases between the germline ends. CDR3 bases: TGTGCCAGCAGCAGACACTACGAGCAGTACTTC. This encodes CASSRHYEQYF.

This chain uses TRBV3-1 (or the pseudogene TRBV3-2) with TRBJ2-3, with D tentatively TRBD1 or TRBD2 (6 bases each). Germline V gene lookup returns CDR1 LGHDT and CDR2 YNNKEL (reference sequence). Trimming pared 0 bases from V and 0 bases from J, leaving 10 bases between. The CDR3 totals 16 residues. CDR3 in DNA: TGTGCCAGCAGCCAAGATAGGGGGGCCAGCACAGATACGCAGTATTTT. Protein product: CASSQDRGASTDTQYF.